The 20 T cell receptor beta chains below come from one sample, sequenced in a study of blood T cells in healthy people across ages. Primed by a sample-barcoded 5' primer and a J-beta primer mix, a second PCR proceeded for 7 to 11 cycles. TCRdb recomputed calls from the 5' RACE reads with MiXCR, one row per CDR3 protein. The table has approximately 830,000 distinct CDR3 sequences, 62% seen once; the top ten hold approximately 30%. Sample: blood. The source is a man aged 30 to 45 in good health.

This chain connects TRBV20-1 to TRBJ2-7; TRBD2 agrees at 10 bases. J gave up 0 bases and V 3 bases, and 2 bases lay outside the gene matches. The CDR3 has 14 residues. CDR1 and CDR2 from the germline V gene are DFQATT and SNEGSKA (reference sequence). CDR3 in amino acids: CSARASGSSYEQYF. The CDR3 region has the DNA TGCAGTGCTAGGGCTAGCGGGAGCTCCTACGAGCAGTACTTC.

The rearrangement links TRBV14 to TRBJ2-4; the D gene is possibly TRBD1 (5 bases). The J call may be incorrect, as the DNA end agrees better with TRBJ2-7. This CDR3 has 16 amino acids. CDR1 and CDR2 (germline): SGHDN, FVKESK. The CDR3 reads CASSQDRVGCTYEQYF. For the CDR3, the DNA is TGTGCCAGCAGCCAAGACAGGGTGGGCTGTACCTACGAGCAGTACTTC.

This CDR3 reads CASRETLRTDTQYF. CDR3 nucleotides: TGTGCCAGCAGAGAGACCCTGCGCACAGATACGCAGTATTTT. The V gene is TRBV2, the J gene TRBJ2-3, with unresolved D. Germline V gives CDR1 SNHLY, CDR2 FYNNEI. The V end lost 6 bases, the J end lost 1 base, and 11 bases lay between the germline ends. This CDR3 region has 14 residues.

The sample holds many counts of this clonotype. CDR3 DNA sequence: TGCAGTGCTACGGGGGGTGTTACAGATACGCAGTATTTT. Its translation is CSATGGVTDTQYF. The chain links TRBV20-1 to TRBJ2-3, with 7 nucleotides matching TRBD2. CDR1 DFQATT and CDR2 SNEGSKA come from the germline V gene (reference sequence). With V trimmed by 4 bases and J by 3 bases, 4 bases remained unmatched. The CDR3 consists of 13 residues.

V is TRBV7-2 and J is TRBJ2-3; no firm D call. The germline gives CDR1 SGHTA, CDR2 FQGNSA. The CDR3 length is 13 residues. Trimming cost V 4 bases and J 2 bases, with 7 bases left between them. Here the CDR3 reads CASSYKHTDTQYF. The CDR3 DNA reads as TGTGCCAGCAGCTATAAACACACAGATACGCAGTATTTT.

V is TRBV28 and J is TRBJ2-7, with D hard to call. The J call could be wrong; TRBJ2-5 is a better fit for the DNA end. From germline, CDR1 is MDHEN and CDR2 SYDVKM. The CDR3 loop spans 12 amino acids. The CDR3 region is CASSSPGQTQYF. The CDR3 region has the DNA TGTGCCAGCAGTTCCCCTGGTCAGACCCAGTACTTC.

The chain links TRBV20-1 to TRBJ2-5, with 8 bases that match TRBD1. The last part of the DNA fits TRBJ2-7 better; the J call may be wrong. Germline values: CDR1 DFQATT, CDR2 SNEGSKA (reference sequence). The CDR3 has 16 amino acids. The CDR3 nucleotides are TGCAGTGCTAGCTTTCGAAGGAGGGACAGGAGCTACGAGCAGTACTTC. It yields the protein CSASFRRRDRSYEQYF.

This clonotype was found many times. The chain carries TRBV7-2 and TRBJ2-1; TRBD2 is a possible D gene (6 bases). The ends were cut back, 5 bases at V and 10 bases at J, with 9 bases in the middle. Germline-derived CDR1 and CDR2 are SGHTA and FQGNSA. The length of the CDR3 is 11 residues. The CDR3 nucleotides are TGTGCCAGCAGCCCCGGGAGAGAGCAGTTCTTC. Translation: CASSPGREQFF.

The chain couples TRBV29-1 to TRBJ2-3, with 8 bases identical to TRBD2. Germline V gene lookup returns CDR1 SQVTM and CDR2 ANQGSEA. This CDR3 has 13 amino acids. The trim removed 8 bases at V and 5 bases at J, leaving 9 bases unmatched. The CDR3 region is CSTHGTSLDTQYF. CDR3 nucleotide sequence: TGCAGCACCCACGGGACTAGTTTAGATACGCAGTATTTT.

The J gene is TRBJ2-3, the V gene TRBV6-2 or TRBV6-3; the D call may be TRBD1 or TRBD2 (8 bases each). The CDR3 loop spans 20 amino acids. Germline V gene lookup returns CDR1 MNHEY and CDR2 SVGEGT. Trimming left V 4 bases short and J 5 bases short, with 31 bases between. DNA of the CDR3: TGTGCCAGCAGTTCCACTTCCAGGGGGCAAGCGGGGGCCGAGGTAGATACGCAGTATTTT. It is translated as CASSSTSRGQAGAEVDTQYF.

A few counts support this clonotype. The J gene is TRBJ2-1, the V gene TRBV20-1; D ambiguous. Trimming cost V 3 bases and J 2 bases, with 14 bases left between them. CDR1 is DFQATT, CDR2 SNEGSKA, per germline (reference sequence). CDR3 length equals 15 residues. In nucleotides, the CDR3 is TGCAGTGCTAGTAAAGGGCGGCTTCCCTACAATGAGCAGTTCTTC. This translates into CSASKGRLPYNEQFF.

This clonotype showed up just once. Written as DNA, the CDR3 is TGCGCCAGCAGCCAAGAATTTAGGGGACAGGGTGTCAATGAGCAGTTCTTC. It specifies CASSQEFRGQGVNEQFF. The rearrangement links TRBV4-3 to TRBJ2-1, with TRBD1 matching 9 bases. CDR1 and CDR2 from the germline V gene are LGHNA and YSLEER. The J segment lost 6 bases and the V segment lost 0 bases, leaving 9 bases of the junction unmatched. The CDR3 is 17 residues long.

This clonotype has only a few counts. The chain combines TRBV29-1 with TRBJ2-2; weak D call: TRBD1 (6 bases). The V gene lost 7 bases and the J gene lost 5 bases, with 17 bases spanning the gap. Germline V gene data show CDR1 as SQVTM and CDR2 as ANQGSEA. This CDR3 region has 14 residues. CDR3 protein: CSGQTGTPTGELFF. The DNA of the CDR3 is TGCAGCGGACAGACCGGGACACCGACCGGGGAGCTGTTTTTT.

This clonotype was detected only once. The CDR3 protein is CASRYRDRVGEAFF. CDR3 coding DNA: TGTGCCAGCAGATACCGGGACAGGGTAGGTGAAGCTTTCTTT. V is TRBV6-5 and J is TRBJ1-1, with 9 bases that match TRBD1. This CDR3 comprises 14 residues. J gave up 7 bases and V 6 bases, and 9 bases lay outside the gene matches. Germline V gene lookup returns CDR1 MNHEY and CDR2 SVGAGI.

The sample holds many counts of this clonotype. The V gene is TRBV6-1, the J gene TRBJ2-4; 10 nucleotides align to TRBD1. The CDR3 length is 13 residues. The V gene end was trimmed by 8 bases and the J gene end by 7 bases; junction bases not matched to a gene: 5. The germline V gene has CDR1 MNHNS and CDR2 SASEGT. The CDR3 sequence: CASGSGQGNIQYF. In DNA, the CDR3 is TGTGCCAGCGGGTCGGGACAGGGGAACATTCAGTACTTC.

This clonotype was recorded a few times. The rearrangement joins TRBV29-1 to TRBJ2-5; 15 bases line up with TRBD2. This CDR3 has 16 amino acids. CDR1 and CDR2 (germline): SQVTM, ANQGSEA. J gave up 5 bases and V 6 bases, and 10 bases lay outside the gene matches. This CDR3 is CSVILGTSGGSETQYF. CDR3 DNA sequence: TGCAGCGTCATATTAGGGACTAGCGGGGGGAGCGAGACCCAGTACTTC.

Only a few counts were recorded for this clonotype. V is TRBV7-2 and J is TRBJ2-5, with 7 positions matching TRBD2. With V trimmed by 5 bases and J by 5 bases, 14 bases remained unmatched. Germline V gene lookup returns CDR1 SGHTA and CDR2 FQGNSA. CDR3 length: 16 residues. The CDR3 bases are TGTGCCAGCAGCCCCCACCTGCGGGGGACCGTGGAGACCCAGTACTTC. It is translated as CASSPHLRGTVETQYF.

V is TRBV5-8 and J is TRBJ1-1; D is unresolved. Germline CDR1 and CDR2: SGHTS and YDEGEE. Trimming pared 1 base from V and 3 bases from J, leaving 13 bases between. The CDR3 is 15 amino acids. CDR3 in amino acids: CASSLIFDGYTEAFF. The CDR3 coding sequence is TGTGCCAGCAGCTTGATTTTTGACGGATACACTGAAGCTTTCTTT.

The chain has TRBV11-1 and TRBJ2-3, with D tentatively TRBD1 (5 bases). The germline V gene encodes CDR1 SGHAT and CDR2 FQDESV (reference sequence). The V end was cut by 1 base, the J end by 8 bases, with 13 bases between. This CDR3 has 14 amino acids. The CDR3 DNA reads TGTGCCAGCAGCTTAGGGGGCGCAATTGGTACGCAGTATTTT. As protein: CASSLGGAIGTQYF.

J is TRBJ1-2 and V is TRBV4-3; perhaps TRBD1 as D (5 bases). CDR1 is LGHNA and CDR2 is YSLEER in the germline V gene. The CDR3 is 13 amino acids. Trimming shortened V by 1 base and J by 8 bases, and 11 bases separated the two germline ends. The CDR3 protein is CASSQVGTPGYTF. The CDR3 nucleotides read TGCGCCAGCAGCCAAGTTGGGACTCCCGGCTACACCTTC.